The 18 T cell receptor beta chains below come from one sample, sequenced in a study of technical replicates of blood from a few donors. The repertoire was sequenced with immunoSEQ multiplex PCR; TCRdb's copy has only in-frame clones and lacks some. Seen here are over 55,000 clones, 91% observed once, and the top ten hold approximately 4%. The sample consisted of PBMCs. The source is a human donor in good health. Some clones in this sample may be carry-over from other donors' samples.

Concerning this clone: At one end, the junction sequence differs from germline, possibly due to a read error. This chain uses TRBV5-1 with TRBJ2-5; 9 nucleotides agree with TRBD2. Germline-derived CDR1 and CDR2 are SGHRS and YFSETQ. The CDR3 contains 13 residues. The CDR3 is CASSLAGTSSLNF. CDR3 coding DNA: TGCGCCAGCAGCTTGGCCGGGACTAGCAGTCTCAACTTC.

The chain has TRBV7-2 and TRBJ1-4; the D gene is possibly TRBD1 (5 bases). With 6 bases removed from V and 5 bases from J, the gap between germline ends came to 19 bases. Germline V lookup: CDR1 SGHTA, CDR2 FQGNSA. The CDR3 spans 16 residues. The CDR3: CASRLGVLRENEKLFF. The CDR3 nucleotides are TGTGCCAGCAGGCTAGGGGTTCTTAGGGAAAATGAAAAACTGTTTTTT.

V gene TRBV29-1 combines with J gene TRBJ2-6, with D unresolved. Germline V gives CDR1 SQVTM, CDR2 ANQGSEA. CDR3 size: 10 residues. V was pared by 8 bases and J by 8 bases, with 7 bases between. The CDR3 region is CSHDSNVLTF. The CDR3 DNA follows: TGCAGCCACGACTCCAACGTCCTGACTTTC.

The rearrangement uses TRBV7-9 and TRBJ2-1, with TRBD2 matching over 8 bases. The germline V gene encodes CDR1 SEHNR and CDR2 FQNEAQ (reference sequence). V lost 7 bases to trimming and J lost 13 bases; unmatched junction nucleotides: 6. The CDR3 has 11 amino acids. The CDR3 here is CASNVGLAQFF. In nucleotides, the CDR3 is TGTGCCAGCAACGTTGGACTAGCTCAGTTCTTC.

The DNA of the CDR3 is TGTGCCAGTACAGGGGGAGGCACAGATACGCAGTATTTT. Translated, it gives CASTGGGTDTQYF. V and J are TRBV27 and TRBJ2-3; 8 nucleotides align to TRBD1. The CDR3 is 13 amino acids. Per the germline V gene, CDR1 is MNHEY and CDR2 is SMNVEV (reference sequence). V gave up 9 bases and J gave up 1 base; unmatched junction bases: 3.

J is TRBJ2-3 and V is TRBV5-8; TRBD1 matches at 8 bases. V shed 0 bases and J 5 bases; nucleotides not matched to a gene: 5. Germline loops: CDR1 SGHTS, CDR2 YDEGEE. The CDR3 sequence is 15 residues long. The CDR3 loop is CASSLGRGRRDTQYF. Here the CDR3 DNA reads TGTGCCAGCAGCTTGGGCAGGGGGCGCAGAGATACGCAGTATTTT.

As regards this clone: It is likely a read error, because the conserved phenylalanine at the end of the CDR3 is missing. No DNA is shown, since the ends of the CDR3 on it are uncertain; the CDR3 is the one TCRdb lists. This chain connects TRBV30 to TRBJ1-3. The CDR3 length equals 8 residues, ends included. Germline CDR1 and CDR2: GTSNPN and SVGIG (reference sequence). The chain's CDR3 is CAWIGRGI.

This clone was counted once. V is TRBV6-1 and J is TRBJ1-5, with a tentative D call TRBD1 (6 bases). In germline, CDR1 is MNHNS, CDR2 SASEGT. The CDR3 spans 14 residues. The V and J ends lost 7 bases and 2 bases respectively, with 12 bases between them. The CDR3 spells CASILAGGNQPQHF. CDR3 nucleotide sequence: TGTGCCAGCATCTTAGCAGGGGGCAATCAGCCCCAGCATTTT.

The sample holds a few counts of this clone. The gene calls are TRBV7-8 and TRBJ2-2; a weak D match, TRBD1 (7 bases). With 5 bases removed from V and 0 bases from J, the gap between germline ends came to 16 bases. CDR1 and CDR2 from the germline V gene are SGHVS and FQNEAQ. The CDR3 loop spans 17 amino acids. CDR3 in amino acids: CASSPRGAGSNTGELFF. DNA of the CDR3: TGTGCCAGCAGCCCCAGGGGGGCGGGTTCGAACACCGGGGAGCTGTTTTTT.

The rearrangement joins TRBV5-1 to TRBJ2-2, with D uncertain. CDR1 is SGHRS, CDR2 YFSETQ, per germline. This CDR3 spans 15 amino acids. Trimming left V 1 base short and J 4 bases short, with 11 bases between. The CDR3 DNA sequence: TGCGCCAGCAGCTTGCCGCTCGGGTCCACCGGGGAGCTGTTTTTT. It translates to CASSLPLGSTGELFF.

This clone turned up a few times. V and J are TRBV6-6 and TRBJ1-5; 7 nucleotides align to TRBD1. Germline V CDR1 and CDR2: MNHNY, SVGAGI (reference sequence). Trimming at V came to 6 bases and at J to 6 bases, leaving 8 bases not matched to a gene. CDR3 length equals 14 residues. CDR3 residues: CASSGTVVGQPQHF. The CDR3 DNA follows: TGTGCCAGCAGCGGGACAGTGGTCGGTCAGCCCCAGCATTTT.

The gene calls are TRBV4-1 and TRBJ1-5; D is undetermined. V lost 3 bases and J lost 0, with 3 bases in between. This CDR3 spans 13 amino acids. From germline, CDR1 is MGHRA and CDR2 YSYEKL. The CDR3: CASSHNSNQPQHF. The CDR3 nucleotides are TGCGCCAGCAGCCATAATAGCAATCAGCCCCAGCATTTT.

The J gene is TRBJ1-1, the V gene TRBV25-1; 8 bases line up with TRBD1. CDR1 MGHDK and CDR2 SYGVNS come from the germline V gene. The CDR3 covers 14 residues. With 6 bases clipped from V and 4 bases from J, the junction kept 7 bases outside the gene matches. CDR3 residues: CASSASGTGTEAFF. The DNA for the CDR3 is TGTGCCAGCAGCGCCTCCGGGACAGGCACTGAAGCTTTCTTT.

The genes are TRBV7-2 and TRBJ1-5; D is unclear. The CDR3 contains 15 residues. Germline V lookup: CDR1 SGHTA, CDR2 FQGNSA. Trimming cost V 1 base and J 0 bases, with 7 bases left between them. CDR3 nucleotides: TGTGCCAGCAGCTTAGGGCAGATTAGCAATCAGCCCCAGCATTTT. As protein: CASSLGQISNQPQHF.

This chain joins TRBV10-2 and TRBJ2-1; no firm D call. V was shortened by 6 bases and J by 3 bases, with 15 bases between the two germline ends. Germline values: CDR1 WSHSY, CDR2 SAAADI. CDR3 length: 15 amino acids. This CDR3 is CASRVTPELYNEQFF. In DNA form, the CDR3 reads TGCGCCAGCAGGGTGACACCAGAGCTCTACAATGAGCAGTTCTTC.

Here the CDR3 reads CATRAKNIQYF. As DNA, the CDR3 is TGTGCCACCCGGGCCAAAAACATTCAGTACTTC. J is TRBJ2-4 and V is TRBV30; D gene uncertain. CDR1 and CDR2 from the germline V gene are GTSNPN and SVGIG (reference sequence). The CDR3 extends over 11 amino acids. Deletions cut 8 bases from V and 1 base from J, with 6 bases between.

This clone was picked up one time. The chain is built from TRBV5-5 and TRBJ2-1; 12 bases are a match to TRBD2. The germline CDR1 and CDR2 sequences are SGHKS and YYEKEE (reference sequence). The CDR3 covers 14 residues. V lost 2 bases and J lost 15; bases outside the gene matches: 9. CDR3 amino acids: CASSLSSGGAFPFF. DNA of the CDR3: TGTGCCAGCAGCTTATCTAGCGGGGGGGCCTTTCCGTTCTTC.

The chain has TRBV18 and TRBJ1-3; possibly TRBD1 for D (6 bases). The CDR3 is 15 amino acids. Deletions cut 3 bases from V and 4 bases from J, with 13 bases between. CDR1 is KGHSH and CDR2 is LQKENI in the germline V gene. The CDR3 is CASSPTTGNGNTIYF. The CDR3 DNA is TGTGCCAGCTCACCTACAACAGGGAACGGAAACACCATATATTTT.